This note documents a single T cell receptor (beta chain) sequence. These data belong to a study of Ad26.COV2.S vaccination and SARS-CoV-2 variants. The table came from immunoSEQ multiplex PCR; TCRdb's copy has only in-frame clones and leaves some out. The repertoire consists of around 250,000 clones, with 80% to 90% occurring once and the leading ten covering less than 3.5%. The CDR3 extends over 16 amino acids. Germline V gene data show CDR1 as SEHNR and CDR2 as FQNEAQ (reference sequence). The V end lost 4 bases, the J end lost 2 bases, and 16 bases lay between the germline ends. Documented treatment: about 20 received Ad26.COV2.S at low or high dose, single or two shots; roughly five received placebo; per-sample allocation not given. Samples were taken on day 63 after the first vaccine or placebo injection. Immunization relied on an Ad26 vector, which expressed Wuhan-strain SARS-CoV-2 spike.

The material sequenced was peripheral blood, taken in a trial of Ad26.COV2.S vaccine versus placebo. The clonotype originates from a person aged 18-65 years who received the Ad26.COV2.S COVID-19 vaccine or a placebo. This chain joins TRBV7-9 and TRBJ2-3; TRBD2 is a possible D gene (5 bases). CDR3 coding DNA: TGTGCCAGCAGCTCCGGACTCAGCCCGCTCACAGATACGCAGTATTTT. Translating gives CASSSGLSPLTDTQYF. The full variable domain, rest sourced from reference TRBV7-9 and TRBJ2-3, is DTGVSQNPRHKITKRGQNVTFRCDPISEHNRLYWYRQTLGQGPEFLTYFQNEAQLEKSRLLSDRFSAERPKGSFSTLEIQRTEQGDSAMYLCASSSGLSPLTDTQYFGPGTRLTVL.